The 25 T cell receptor beta chains below come from one sample, sequenced in a study of Graves' ophthalmopathy and Graves' hyperthyroidism. Using RNA transcripts, the TCR beta CDR3 regions were amplified. The library came from an HTBI-primed first-round RT-PCR and a second-round multiplex PCR. TCRdb reprocessed the multiplex PCR reads with MiXCR, giving one entry per CDR3 protein. The sample holds roughly 480,000 distinct CDR3 sequences, around an eighth seen once. Input material: blood. Receptors were obtained from a woman in her 30s with Graves' ophthalmopathy.

V gene TRBV20-1 combines with J gene TRBJ2-5; D ambiguous. The CDR3 runs to 10 residues. Germline assignment: CDR1 DFQATT and CDR2 SNEGSKA (reference sequence). Trimming left V 3 bases short and J 8 bases short, with 7 bases between. CDR3 sequence (DNA): TGCAGTGCTAGCGGACCCACCCAGTACTTC. Protein product: CSASGPTQYF.

This clonotype was detected many times. The chain combines TRBV20-1 with TRBJ2-7, with D tentatively TRBD1 (5 bases). This CDR3 region has 13 residues. From germline, CDR1 is DFQATT and CDR2 SNEGSKA (reference sequence). V lost 0 bases and J lost 2, with 8 bases in between. In DNA form, the CDR3 reads TGCAGTGCTAGAGAACAGGACACCTACGAGCAGTACTTC. This codes for CSAREQDTYEQYF.

This clonotype was counted at least ten times. The chain carries TRBV6-2 or TRBV6-3 and TRBJ1-5; D is unclear. The CDR3 sequence is 13 residues long. V gave up 2 bases and J gave up 6 bases, with 8 bases separating them. Germline V CDR1 and CDR2: MNHEY, SVGEGT. DNA for the CDR3: TGTGCCAGCAGTTACATCGAGGCTCAGCCCCAGCATTTT. It yields the protein CASSYIEAQPQHF.

In this sample, this clonotype turned up many times. The V and J genes are TRBV7-9 and TRBJ1-6, with 9 nucleotides matching TRBD1. V dropped 5 bases and J dropped 10; count of bases not matched to a gene: 12. Germline CDR1 reads SEHNR; CDR2 reads FQNEAQ (reference sequence). This CDR3 is 16 amino acids long. The CDR3 DNA is TGTGCCAGCAGCCGATTACAGGGGGCGTCGGGGTCACCCCTCCACTTT. Residues: CASSRLQGASGSPLHF.

This clonotype has ten or more counts. With a much larger clone just one base away, this may be a read error. J is TRBJ1-6 and V is TRBV12-3 or TRBV12-4, with D maybe TRBD1 (6 bases). The CDR3 has 14 residues. The CDR3 sequence: CASSLGGLGSPFHF. Written as DNA, the CDR3 is TGTGCCAGCAGTTTGGGGGGGCTGGGTTCACCCTTCCACTTT.

V and J are TRBV7-9 and TRBJ2-5, with D unresolved. V was pared by 1 base and J by 3 bases, with 9 bases between. There are 14 residues in the CDR3. Germline V gives CDR1 SEHNR, CDR2 FQNEAQ (reference sequence). In DNA, the CDR3 is TGTGCCAGCAGCTTAGTATCAAGTAAAGAGACCCAGTACTTC. It specifies CASSLVSSKETQYF.

This chain joins TRBV12-3 or TRBV12-4 and TRBJ1-2, with no clear D. This CDR3 spans 14 amino acids. With 2 bases removed from V and 2 bases from J, the gap between germline ends came to 9 bases. The CDR3 loop is CASSLSGKNYGYTF. The CDR3 DNA reads TGTGCCAGCAGTTTATCCGGGAAGAACTATGGCTACACCTTC.

This clonotype has at least ten counts. The chain has TRBV12-3 or TRBV12-4 and TRBJ2-2; no definite D call. The ends were cut back, 6 bases at V and 5 bases at J, with 4 bases in the middle. This CDR3 is 11 amino acids long. The CDR3 is CASSFTGELFF. The DNA for the CDR3 is TGTGCCAGCAGCTTTACCGGGGAGCTGTTTTTT.

The V gene is TRBV4-1, the J gene TRBJ2-7; no clear D. CDR3 length: 15 amino acids. V lost 1 base, J lost 5 bases, and 15 bases lay in between. CDR1 is MGHRA and CDR2 is YSYEKL in the germline V gene. CDR3 residues: CASSQVHQSRDEQYF. The CDR3 DNA follows: TGCGCCAGCAGCCAAGTCCACCAATCACGGGACGAGCAGTACTTC.

This clonotype was found a few times. The rearrangement uses TRBV5-1 and TRBJ2-7; maybe TRBD2 (6 bases). This CDR3 has 14 amino acids. Between the trimmed V and J ends, which lost 4 bases and 4 bases, there was a span of 15 bases. The germline gives CDR1 SGHRS, CDR2 YFSETQ. In DNA, the CDR3 is TGCGCCAGCAGCCCCACGTTGGGGGGTTACGAGCAGTACTTC. It specifies CASSPTLGGYEQYF.

The chain uses TRBV7-9 and TRBJ2-5; D possibly corresponds to TRBD1 (6 bases). CDR3 length equals 16 residues. Germline CDR1 is SEHNR and CDR2 is FQNEAQ (reference sequence). Trimming cost V 1 base and J 2 bases, with 14 bases left between them. CDR3 sequence (DNA): TGTGCCAGCAGCTTAGGTACCTCAGGGGTACAAGAGACCCAGTACTTC. Its protein is CASSLGTSGVQETQYF. The entire variable domain, with the rest obtained from reference TRBV7-9 and TRBJ2-5, is as follows: DTGVSQNPRHKITKRGQNVTFRCDPISEHNRLYWYRQTLGQGPEFLTYFQNEAQLEKSRLLSDRFSAERPKGSFSTLEIQRTEQGDSAMYLCASSLGTSGVQETQYFGPGTRLLVL.

This clonotype was observed many times. The rearrangement joins TRBV12-3 or TRBV12-4 to TRBJ2-5; 9 bases map to TRBD2. V was clipped by 7 bases and J by 5 bases; unmatched bases: 11. The CDR3 has 15 residues. The CDR3 sequence is CASIGGVAGVETQYF. The CDR3 DNA reads TGTGCCAGCATAGGAGGCGTAGCGGGAGTTGAGACCCAGTACTTC.

This clonotype was recorded at least ten times. The chain is built from TRBV12-3 or TRBV12-4 and TRBJ2-7; D perhaps matches TRBD1 (6 bases). The CDR3 has 14 residues. V was trimmed by 3 bases and J by 6 bases, leaving 15 bases between them. CDR3 nucleotides: TGTGCCAGCAGTTTGATTGGCACAGGGATCGAGCAGTACTTC. This sequence encodes CASSLIGTGIEQYF.

This clonotype was recorded many times. V and J are TRBV6-1 and TRBJ1-5; the D is unclear. The CDR3 is 13 residues long. Germline CDR1 MNHNS, CDR2 SASEGT. Trimming removed 2 bases at V and 7 bases at J, with 9 bases between. CDR3 sequence reads: CASSESDLQPQHF. The CDR3, as DNA: TGTGCCAGCAGTGAATCAGATTTACAGCCCCAGCATTTT.

The sample holds a few counts of this clonotype. The chain has TRBV12-3 or TRBV12-4 and TRBJ2-7; possibly TRBD1 for D (5 bases). Trimming cost V 3 bases and J 10 bases, with 10 bases left between them. The CDR3 spans 11 residues. CDR3 nucleotides: TGTGCCAGCAGTTTTAGGACATTCCAGTACTTC. As protein: CASSFRTFQYF.

This clonotype was seen ten or more times. The chain uses TRBV6-1 and TRBJ2-2; D tentatively fits TRBD1 or TRBD2 (5 bases each). This CDR3 contains 15 residues. CDR1 is MNHNS, CDR2 SASEGT, per germline. The V gene lost 8 bases and the J gene lost 3 bases, with 16 bases spanning the gap. The CDR3 DNA sequence: TGTGCCAGCCGTCGAGCAGGGACCTACACCGGGGAGCTGTTTTTT. The encoded protein is CASRRAGTYTGELFF.

This clonotype showed up just a few times. The V call is TRBV3-1, the J call TRBJ1-1; 7 bases align to TRBD1. CDR3 length: 14 residues. V shed 1 base and J 5 bases; nucleotides not matched to a gene: 4. CDR1 is LGHDT and CDR2 is YNNKEL in the germline V gene (reference sequence). CDR3 coding DNA: TGTGCCAGCAGCCAAGCCCCCAGGGGGACTGAAGCTTTCTTT. Encoded protein: CASSQAPRGTEAFF.

This clonotype was observed at least ten times. The chain has TRBV28 and TRBJ2-5, with TRBD1 matching 9 bases. The germline V gene encodes CDR1 MDHEN and CDR2 SYDVKM. The CDR3 is 15 residues long. V lost 5 bases, J lost 7 bases, and 11 bases stayed unmatched. The CDR3 loop reads CASSTPSGQGGTQYF. CDR3 nucleotide sequence: TGTGCCAGCAGTACTCCTTCGGGACAGGGTGGGACCCAGTACTTC.

This clonotype was observed at least ten times. The chain combines TRBV29-1 with TRBJ2-7; D is unresolved. The CDR3 length is 12 residues. Trimming left V 2 bases short and J 2 bases short, with 7 bases between. Germline V gene sequence: CDR1 SQVTM, CDR2 ANQGSEA. For the CDR3, the DNA is TGCAGCGTTGAAAACAGAACCTACGAGCAGTACTTC. It yields the protein CSVENRTYEQYF.

The table lists this clonotype with many counts. The rearrangement joins TRBV19 to TRBJ1-2; tentative D call: TRBD1 (6 bases). Germline assignment: CDR1 LNHDA and CDR2 SQIVND (reference sequence). The V end lost 5 bases, the J end lost 2 bases, and 12 bases lay between the germline ends. This CDR3 comprises 14 residues. As DNA, the CDR3 is TGTGCCAGTAGTTGGACAGAGGAGAACTATGGCTACACCTTC. Protein sequence: CASSWTEENYGYTF.

J is TRBJ2-7 and V is TRBV3-1; 10 positions match TRBD2. Germline assignment: CDR1 LGHDT and CDR2 YNNKEL (reference sequence). The CDR3 is 15 residues long. V lost 4 bases, J lost 5 bases, and 8 bases stayed unmatched. The CDR3 DNA follows: TGTGCCAGCAGCCCCAGAGAGCGGGAGGGCAACGAGCAGTACTTC. Protein product: CASSPREREGNEQYF.

This clonotype was seen repeatedly, ten times or more. The V and J genes are TRBV24-1 and TRBJ2-2, with no clear D. Germline CDR1 and CDR2: KGHDR and SFDVKD. Trimming removed 7 bases from V and 7 bases from J, with 6 bases in between. The CDR3 covers 11 residues. The DNA of the CDR3 is TGTGCCACCAGGGGGAACGGGGAGCTGTTTTTT. Translation: CATRGNGELFF.

The rearrangement joins TRBV19 to TRBJ1-1; D is perhaps TRBD1 (5 bases). Germline V gene data show CDR1 as LNHDA and CDR2 as SQIVND (reference sequence). Between the trimmed V and J ends, which lost 4 bases and 6 bases, there was a span of 18 bases. The CDR3 is 15 residues long. CDR3 in DNA: TGTGCCAGTAGTACCCGGCGCGGGGCCCGTCCTGAAGCTTTCTTT. As protein: CASSTRRGARPEAFF.

This clonotype was detected many times. The V gene is TRBV28, the J gene TRBJ2-5; D unclear. Deletions cut 3 bases from V and 0 bases from J, with 8 bases between. The CDR3 consists of 14 residues. Germline V gives CDR1 MDHEN, CDR2 SYDVKM. The CDR3 DNA is TGTGCCAGCAGTTTTCGGCGGTACCAAGAGACCCAGTACTTC. Translating it yields CASSFRRYQETQYF.

The chain couples TRBV6-1 to TRBJ2-7; the D call may be TRBD1 or TRBD2 (5 bases each). The V end was cut by 8 bases, the J end by 0 bases, with 17 bases between. The germline CDR1 and CDR2 sequences are MNHNS and SASEGT. This CDR3 comprises 15 residues. CDR3: CASWDEPSSSYEQYF. DNA for the CDR3: TGTGCCAGCTGGGACGAGCCATCGAGCTCCTACGAGCAGTACTTC.